This TCR beta chain appears in the sequencing data of a study of monozygotic twins with inflammatory bowel disease. Findings and limits, study-wide: Twin concordance left repertoire similarity unchanged, with limited power a possible explanation for this lack of difference.

The CDR3 is 18 amino acids. Germline assignment: CDR1 ENHRY and CDR2 SYGVKD. With the 5' RACE reads reprocessed, TCRdb shows one record per CDR3 protein and no DNA. This sample's table has about 140,000 distinct CDR3 sequences. For this clonotype: Its target is unknown.

Sequenced material: blood. J is TRBJ2-3 and V is TRBV10-3; the D call from TCRdb, TRBD1, cannot be confirmed without DNA. This TCR was sampled from a human donor with ulcerative colitis or Crohn's disease, or a healthy co-twin of an affected twin (not recorded which). CDR3 protein: CAISESIQGKGGTDTQYF.